This TCR beta chain was found in a study of T cells after yellow fever vaccination (dated by TCRdb to the late 2010s). General notes on the study: Libraries from fractions with low cell numbers were prepared with the SMART-Seq v4 Ultra Low Input RNA kit. Bulk PBMC replicates and cell subsets were isolated from blood drawn at multiple timepoints before and after both primary and secondary immunization. To track T-cell clones before and after primary and booster YFV17D yellow fever vaccination, bulk TCR alpha and beta repertoires were sequenced longitudinally. Two healthy male donors made up the cohort, one aged 18 to 29 years and the other aged 30 to 39 years.

Sample treatment or condition, as interpreted from the label and publication: live attenuated yellow fever vaccine strain. At every blood-draw timepoint, two biological replicates of bulk PBMCs were collected. PBMCs were isolated from peripheral blood using a standard Ficoll-Paque protocol. TriZol was used to extract RNA from bulk PBMCs, from CD4 and CD8 fractions, and from dextramer-positive and dextramer-negative fractions. What the study reported, not specific to this receptor: The secondary T-cell response was found to be weaker but faster than the primary response, with a peak reached on day 5 rather than on day 15. Because abundant contaminating clonotypes from the bulk population could be contained in FACS-sorted repertoires, computational filtering was required. A small fraction of clonotypes showed up in both the CD4 and CD8 compartments, probably as a result of convergent recombination. Most clones expanded after primary vaccination were re-detected after the booster (approximately 95% of CD4 and 88% of CD8), suggesting broad memory maintenance. Because only a couple of donors were included in the study, the extent to which the findings can be generalized is limited.

Synthesis of TCR cDNA relied on 5'RACE template switching, a step that introduced a universal primer site along with unique molecular identifiers. Priming for cDNA synthesis came from both the TCR alpha and TCR beta constant segments. Two PCR steps were used to amplify libraries, with sample barcodes and sequencing adapters being added in the second step. Sequencing of libraries was done on Illumina HiSeq 2500 (2x100 bp) or NovaSeq (2x150 bp). Concerning the study's data processing: MIGEC handled demultiplexing of reads and collapsing into UMI consensus sequences, while MiXCR performed V(D)J alignment. Vaccine-responding clonotypes were identified with edgeR using replicate PBMC samples, with FDR below 0.01 and a log2 fold change above 5 up to day 15 being required. Bulk clonotypes were assigned CD4 or CD8 identity according to which sequenced CD4 or CD8 repertoire held them at higher abundance. TCRdb redid the processing of the public reads, applying fastp at Q25 and MiXCR, and retained in-frame beta chains. Here each entry gathers all rows of one CDR3 protein and keeps the most common genes and DNA. TCRdb's processing, not the authors' own work, is the source of the V and J calls. This sample comprises 500,000 to 650,000 distinct CDR3 sequences, about 14% of them detected only once. The top ten clonotypes cover about 14% of the sample.

This clonotype has a handful of counts. The antigen it binds to is not known. Base-call qualities are not available, and no considerably larger clone is one nucleotide away. This TCR came from a man aged 25 to 45 who received the YFV17D yellow fever vaccine. The material sequenced was PBMCs, taken on the day of the yellow fever booster vaccination.

The CDR3 protein: CSASPGGQGYGYTF. The sequence in DNA is TGCAGTGCTAGCCCCGGGGGGCAGGGCTATGGCTACACCTTC. The rearrangement combines TRBV20-1 with TRBJ1-2; TRBD1 could be the D gene, as 6 bases match. From the cysteine up to the phenylalanine, the CDR3 has a length of 14 residues. Just the 42-base CDR3 DNA is kept, in frame starting at base 1. A distance of 15 bases separates the germline ends of V and J, which lose 3 bases and 4 bases respectively. The germline V gene (reference sequence) gives CDR1 as DFQATT and CDR2 as SNEGSKA.